This TCR beta chain is drawn from a study of blood T cell repertoires in COVID-19. For the study at large: Some COVID-19 samples were acute and others convalescent; all came from the United States, Italy and Spain. T cells, B-cell-depleted T cells, or PBMCs provided the cDNA or gDNA that served as material.

V was shortened by 5 bases and J by 3 bases, with 11 bases between the two germline ends. From germline, CDR1 is LNHNV and CDR2 YYDKDF (reference sequence). There are 14 residues in the CDR3. As originally analysed: Using reference gene primer amplification, nucleated cell counts were estimated. Method: immunoSEQ multiplex PCR; TCRdb's copy keeps in-frame clones and lacks some. The V and J calls and clone size were taken over from that table, and D and trimming were inferred from the DNA. This sample carries some 150,000 clones, 76% of them seen once, and the ten largest clones take around 4.8%. Sequenced material: peripheral blood. The clonotype was recovered from a woman of 80 years or more with active or convalescent COVID-19. The rearrangement uses TRBV15 and TRBJ1-5, with D possibly being TRBD1 (5 bases). The CDR3 is CATSVRQTNQPQHF. The CDR3, as DNA: TGTGCCACCAGCGTAAGACAGACCAATCAGCCCCAGCATTTT.